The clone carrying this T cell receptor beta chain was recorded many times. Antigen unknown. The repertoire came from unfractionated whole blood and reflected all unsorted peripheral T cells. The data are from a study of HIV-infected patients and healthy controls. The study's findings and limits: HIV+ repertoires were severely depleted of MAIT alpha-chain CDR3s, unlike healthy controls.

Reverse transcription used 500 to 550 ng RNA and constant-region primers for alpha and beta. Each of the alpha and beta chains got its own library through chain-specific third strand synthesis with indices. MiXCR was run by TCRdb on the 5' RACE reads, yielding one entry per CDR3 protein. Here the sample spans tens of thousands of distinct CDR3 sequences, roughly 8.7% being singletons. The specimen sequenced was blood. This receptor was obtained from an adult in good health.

This CDR3 reads CASSLDGTSTDTQYF. The DNA for the CDR3 is TGTGCCAGCAGCTTGGACGGCACCAGCACAGATACGCAGTATTTT. The genes are TRBV5-4 and TRBJ2-3; D is uncertain. V was shortened by 0 bases and J by 0 bases, with 8 bases between the two germline ends. Germline V gene lookup returns CDR1 SGHNT and CDR2 YYREEE (reference sequence). CDR3 length: 15 residues.